This T cell receptor (beta chain) was sequenced for a study of T cell responses to AZD1222 COVID-19 vaccine. This CDR3 has 15 residues. The germline V gene encodes CDR1 SGHTA and CDR2 FQGTGA. Trimming took 5 bases from V and 5 from J, leaving 18 bases between them. Second doses that came at about 4 or about 12 weeks were put together. The table came from immunoSEQ multiplex PCR; TCRdb's copy has only in-frame clones and leaves some out. The sample records 150,000 to 200,000 clones, 90% to 95% being singletons. The V call is TRBV7-3, the J call TRBJ1-1; weak D call: TRBD1 (6 bases). Specimen: peripheral blood, collected 28 days after the second AZD1222 dose. The sequence was collected from an adult who received the AZD1222 COVID-19 vaccine. The CDR3 nucleotides read TGTGCCAGCAGCCCCAACAGGGATCGGAATACTGAAGCTTTCTTT. This gives the protein CASSPNRDRNTEAFF.